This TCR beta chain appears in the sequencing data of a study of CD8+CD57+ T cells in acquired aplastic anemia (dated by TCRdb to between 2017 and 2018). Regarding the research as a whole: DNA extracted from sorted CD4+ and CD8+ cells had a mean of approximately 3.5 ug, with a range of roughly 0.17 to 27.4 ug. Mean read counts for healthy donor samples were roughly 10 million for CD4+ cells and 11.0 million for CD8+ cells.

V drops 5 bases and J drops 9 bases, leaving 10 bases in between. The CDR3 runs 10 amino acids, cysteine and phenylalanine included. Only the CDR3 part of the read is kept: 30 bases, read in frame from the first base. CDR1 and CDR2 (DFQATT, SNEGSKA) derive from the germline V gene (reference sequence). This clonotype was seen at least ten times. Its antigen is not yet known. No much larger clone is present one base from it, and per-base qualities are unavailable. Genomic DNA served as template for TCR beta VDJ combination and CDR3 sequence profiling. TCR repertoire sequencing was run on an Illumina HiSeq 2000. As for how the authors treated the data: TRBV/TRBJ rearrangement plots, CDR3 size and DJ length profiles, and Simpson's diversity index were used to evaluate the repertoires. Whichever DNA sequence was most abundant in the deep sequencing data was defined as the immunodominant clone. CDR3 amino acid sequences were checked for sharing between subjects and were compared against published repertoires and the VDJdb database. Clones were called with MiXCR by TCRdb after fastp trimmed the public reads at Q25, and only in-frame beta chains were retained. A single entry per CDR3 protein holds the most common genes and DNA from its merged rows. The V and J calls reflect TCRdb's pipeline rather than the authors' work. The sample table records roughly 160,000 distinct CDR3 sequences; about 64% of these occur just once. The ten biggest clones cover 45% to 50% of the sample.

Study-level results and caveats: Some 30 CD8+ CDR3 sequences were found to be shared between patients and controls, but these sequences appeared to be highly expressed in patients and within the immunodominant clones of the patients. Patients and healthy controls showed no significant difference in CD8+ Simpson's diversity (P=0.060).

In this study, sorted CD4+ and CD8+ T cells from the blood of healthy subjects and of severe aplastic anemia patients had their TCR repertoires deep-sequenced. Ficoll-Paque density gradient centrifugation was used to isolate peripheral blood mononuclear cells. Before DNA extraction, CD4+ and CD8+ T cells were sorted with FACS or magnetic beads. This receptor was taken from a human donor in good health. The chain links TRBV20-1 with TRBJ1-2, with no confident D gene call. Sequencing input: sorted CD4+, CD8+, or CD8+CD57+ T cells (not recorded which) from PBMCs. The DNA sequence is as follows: TGCAGTGCTGACGGACTCAGCTACACCTTC. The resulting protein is CSADGLSYTF.